A single sample gave rise to the 10 T cell receptor beta chains below, sequenced in a study of T cell clonality in common variable immunodeficiency. Produced via immunoSEQ multiplex PCR; TCRdb's table is partial and in-frame only. The sample includes some 50,000 clones, none of them occurring once. The sequencing input was peripheral blood mononuclear cells. All receptors come from a person between 18 and 69 years old in good health.

Concerning this clone: With the read ending 3 residues before the CDR3 end, the germline J gene is used to fill in that end. The chain uses TRBV20-1 and TRBJ1-6; TRBD1 is a possible D gene (6 bases). CDR1 and CDR2 from the germline V gene are DFQATT and SNEGSKA (reference sequence). CDR3 length equals 14 residues. Trimming removed 4 bases from V and 9 bases from J, with 16 bases in between. The CDR3 DNA, read in part, is TGCAGTGCTAAGGGGGAGGAGAAGGGTTCACCC. Translated, it gives CSAKGEEKGSP. The complete CDR3 sequence is CSAKGEEKGSPLHF.

This clone appeared many times. The read comes to an end 3 residues before the CDR3 does, leaving the germline J gene to fill in the end. The chain carries TRBV5-1 and TRBJ2-7, with D perhaps TRBD2 (6 bases). Germline CDR1 SGHRS, CDR2 YFSETQ. The ends were cut back, 4 bases at V and 3 bases at J, with 8 bases in the middle. The CDR3 is made up of 12 amino acids. The CDR3: CASSPGGYEQYF. Partial CDR3 DNA: TGCGCCAGCAGCCCCGGGGGCTACGAG. The variable domain in full, with the rest retrieved from reference TRBV5-1 and TRBJ2-7, is KAGVTQTPRYLIKTRGQQVTLSCSPISGHRSVSWYQQTPGQGLQFLFEYFSETQRNKGNFPGRFSGRQFSNSRSEMNVSTLELGDSALYLCASSPGGYEQYFGPGTRLTVT.

Many counts were recorded for this clone. The CDR3 is cut off 3 residues early in the read; its end comes from the germline J gene. The chain carries TRBV7-2 and TRBJ2-7; 8 bases line up with TRBD1. Germline CDR1 reads SGHTA; CDR2 reads FQGNSA. The length of the CDR3 is 15 residues. With V trimmed by 2 bases and J by 0 bases, 3 bases remained unmatched. CDR3 DNA (partial): TGTGCCAGCAGCTTACGGACAGGGTCCTCCTACGAG. This encodes CASSLRTGSSYE. The complete CDR3 sequence is CASSLRTGSSYEQYF. Based on the CDR3 plus reference TRBV7-2 and TRBJ2-7, the full variable domain is GAGVSQSPSNKVTEKGKDVELRCDPISGHTALYWYRQSLGQGLEFLIYFQGNSAPDKSGLPSDRFSAERTGGSVSTLTIQRTQQEDSAVYLCASSLRTGSSYEQYFGPGTRLTVT.

This clone was seen many times. With the read ending 3 residues before the CDR3 end, the germline J gene is used to fill in that end. The chain recombines TRBV5-1 with TRBJ1-1; the D gene is possibly TRBD1 (5 bases). Per germline, CDR1 SGHRS and CDR2 YFSETQ. This CDR3 is built from 12 residues. CDR3 loop: CASSLGHREAFF. Partial CDR3 DNA: TGCGCCAGCAGCTTAGGACATAGGGAA.

This clone has a handful of counts. The DNA ends 3 residues before the CDR3 does, and the rest of the CDR3 is filled in from the germline J gene. The V gene is TRBV7-2, the J gene TRBJ2-3; D is perhaps TRBD1 or TRBD2 (5 bases each). The CDR3 spans 15 residues. The V gene's germline CDR1 is SGHTA and CDR2 FQGNSA. CDR3 DNA, as far as it was read: TGTGCCAGCAGCTGGGGCGGTGGGGTTGGGGAGCCG. It codes for CASSWGGGVGEP. The whole CDR3 sequence is CASSWGGGVGEPQYF.

This clone was recorded at least ten times. CDR3 DNA (partial): TGTGCCAGCAGCTTAGACGGCGAGGGGGGGGCCAACGTC. Translating it yields CASSLDGEGGANV. The whole CDR3 reads CASSLDGEGGANVLTF. J is TRBJ2-6 and V is TRBV7-8; the D gene could be TRBD1 or TRBD2 (5 bases each). The CDR3 is cut off 3 residues early in the read; its end comes from the germline J gene. Germline CDR1 SGHVS, CDR2 FQNEAQ. The CDR3 has 16 residues. V shed 1 base and J shed 4 bases, with 11 bases lying between them.

The sample holds many counts of this clone. The CDR3 loop is CASSPLGTLDTEAFF. CDR3 bases read: TGTGCCAGCAGTCCCCTCGGGACTTTGGACACTGAA. This chain links TRBV28 with TRBJ1-1; D is perhaps TRBD1 (5 bases). The read stops 3 residues short of the end of the CDR3; the missing end is completed from the germline J gene. V was clipped by 5 bases and J by 3 bases, with 16 bases between them. Germline values: CDR1 MDHEN, CDR2 SYDVKM. There are 15 residues in the CDR3.

This clone was detected ten times or more. The read is 3 residues too short to cover the CDR3 end, so that end is filled in from the germline J gene. The V call is TRBV19, the J call TRBJ1-1; maybe TRBD1 (5 bases). CDR3 length equals 14 residues. Trimming left V 7 bases short and J 1 base short, with 13 bases between. CDR1 LNHDA and CDR2 SQIVND come from the germline V gene (reference sequence). Incomplete CDR3 DNA: TGTGCCAGTAAGAACCAGGGTGGGAACACTGAA. The encoded protein is CASKNQGGNTE. The whole CDR3 sequence is CASKNQGGNTEAFF.

Ten or more counts support this clone. The CDR3 region is CASSPLRDSSYEQYF. The DNA read from the CDR3 is TGTGCCAGCTCACCACTACGGGACAGCTCCTACGAG. The J gene is TRBJ2-7, the V gene TRBV18, with TRBD1 identical over 7 bases. The sequence runs out 3 residues before the end of the CDR3; the remainder is reconstructed from the germline J gene. CDR3 length: 15 residues. Trimming took 1 base from V and 0 from J; bases not matched to a gene: 3. Germline V gene data show CDR1 as KGHSH and CDR2 as LQKENI.

This clone was counted many times. CDR3 DNA, as far as it was read: TGCAGTGCTAGAGCTATGGAGACC. Translation: CSARAMET. The full CDR3 protein is CSARAMETQYF. V gene TRBV20-1 combines with J gene TRBJ2-5; D unclear. The read ends 3 residues shy of where the CDR3 ends; the end is completed using the germline J gene. The CDR3 has 11 residues. V lost 1 base to trimming and J lost 5 bases, with 5 bases between them. Germline CDR1 DFQATT, CDR2 SNEGSKA (reference sequence).